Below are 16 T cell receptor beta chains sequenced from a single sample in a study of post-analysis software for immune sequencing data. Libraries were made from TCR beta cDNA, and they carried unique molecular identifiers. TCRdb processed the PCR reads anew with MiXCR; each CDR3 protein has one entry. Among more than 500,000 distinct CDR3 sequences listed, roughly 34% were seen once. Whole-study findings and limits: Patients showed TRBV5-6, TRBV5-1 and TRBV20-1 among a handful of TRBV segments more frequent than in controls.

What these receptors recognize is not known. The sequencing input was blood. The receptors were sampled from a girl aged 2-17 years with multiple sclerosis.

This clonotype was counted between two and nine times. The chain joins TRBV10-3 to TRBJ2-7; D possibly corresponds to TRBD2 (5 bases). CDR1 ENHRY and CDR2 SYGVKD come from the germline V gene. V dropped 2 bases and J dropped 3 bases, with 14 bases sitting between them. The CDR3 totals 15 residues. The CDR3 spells CAISEVGQRVYEQYF. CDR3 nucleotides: TGTGCCATCAGTGAGGTGGGTCAGAGGGTCTACGAGCAGTACTTC.

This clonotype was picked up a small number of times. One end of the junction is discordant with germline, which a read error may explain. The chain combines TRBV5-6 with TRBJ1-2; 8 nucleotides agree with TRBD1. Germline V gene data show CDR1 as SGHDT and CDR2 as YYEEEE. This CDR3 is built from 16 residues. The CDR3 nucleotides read TGTGCCAACAGCTCGGCGGTTGGGACAGGTCGTGGTGGCTACACCTTC. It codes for CANSSAVGTGRGGYTF.

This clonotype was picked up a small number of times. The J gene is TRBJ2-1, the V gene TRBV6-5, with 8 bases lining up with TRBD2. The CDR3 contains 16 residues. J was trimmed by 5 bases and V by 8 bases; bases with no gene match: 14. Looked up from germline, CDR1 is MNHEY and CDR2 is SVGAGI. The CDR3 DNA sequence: TGTGCCAGCCGACGACTGTTCGGGGGGGCCGACAATGAGCAGTTCTTC. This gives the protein CASRRLFGGADNEQFF.

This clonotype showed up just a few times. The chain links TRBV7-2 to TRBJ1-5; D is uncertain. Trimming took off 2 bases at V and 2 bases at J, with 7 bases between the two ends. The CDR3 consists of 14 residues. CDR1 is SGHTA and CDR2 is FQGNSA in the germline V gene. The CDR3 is CASSLRAGNQPQHF. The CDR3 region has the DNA TGTGCCAGCAGCTTAAGGGCCGGCAATCAGCCCCAGCATTTT.

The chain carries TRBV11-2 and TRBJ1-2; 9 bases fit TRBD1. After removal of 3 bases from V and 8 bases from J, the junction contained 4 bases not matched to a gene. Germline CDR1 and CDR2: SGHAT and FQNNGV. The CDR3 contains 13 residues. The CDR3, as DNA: TGTGCCAGCAGCTTCACAGGGGGCAGGGGCTACACCTTC. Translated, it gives CASSFTGGRGYTF.

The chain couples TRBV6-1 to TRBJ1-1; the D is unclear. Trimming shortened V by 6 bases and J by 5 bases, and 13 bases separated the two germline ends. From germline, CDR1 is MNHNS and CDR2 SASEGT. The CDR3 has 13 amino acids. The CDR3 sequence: CASRREAGTEAFF. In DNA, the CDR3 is TGTGCCAGCAGGCGGGAGGCGGGGACTGAAGCTTTCTTT.

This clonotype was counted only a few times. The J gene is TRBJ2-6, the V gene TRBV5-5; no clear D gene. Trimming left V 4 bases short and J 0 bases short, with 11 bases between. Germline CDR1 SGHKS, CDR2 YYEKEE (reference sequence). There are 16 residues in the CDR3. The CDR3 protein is CASSLGENSGANVLTF. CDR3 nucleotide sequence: TGTGCCAGCAGCCTCGGCGAAAACTCTGGGGCCAACGTCCTGACTTTC.

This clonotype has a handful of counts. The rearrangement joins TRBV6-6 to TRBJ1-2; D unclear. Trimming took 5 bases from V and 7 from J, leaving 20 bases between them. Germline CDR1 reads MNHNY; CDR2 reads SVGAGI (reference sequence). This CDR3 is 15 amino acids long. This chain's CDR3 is CASSNLGPEKGGYTF. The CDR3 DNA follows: TGTGCCAGCAGTAACCTCGGCCCCGAGAAGGGTGGCTACACCTTC.

The CDR3 region has the DNA TGCGCCAGCAGCCAAGATCGGGGCGGACAGCCCCAGCATTTT. Protein product: CASSQDRGGQPQHF. The gene calls are TRBV4-1 and TRBJ1-5; D possibly corresponds to TRBD1 (5 bases). Trimming left V 0 bases short and J 7 bases short, with 10 bases between. Germline assignment: CDR1 MGHRA and CDR2 YSYEKL. This CDR3 is 14 amino acids long.

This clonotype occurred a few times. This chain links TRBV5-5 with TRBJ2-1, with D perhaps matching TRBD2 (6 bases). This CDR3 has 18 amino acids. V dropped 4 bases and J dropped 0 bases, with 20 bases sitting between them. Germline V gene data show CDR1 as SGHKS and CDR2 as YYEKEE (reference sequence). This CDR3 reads CASSPRVAATSSYNEQFF. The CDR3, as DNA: TGTGCCAGCAGCCCAAGGGTGGCCGCGACTAGCTCCTACAATGAGCAGTTCTTC.

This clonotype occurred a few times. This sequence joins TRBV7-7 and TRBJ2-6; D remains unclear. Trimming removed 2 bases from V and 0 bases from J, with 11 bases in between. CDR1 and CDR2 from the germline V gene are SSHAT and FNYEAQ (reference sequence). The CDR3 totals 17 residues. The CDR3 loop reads CASSLFPRGSGANVLTF. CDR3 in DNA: TGTGCCAGCAGCTTATTCCCCCGAGGCTCTGGGGCCAACGTCCTGACTTTC.

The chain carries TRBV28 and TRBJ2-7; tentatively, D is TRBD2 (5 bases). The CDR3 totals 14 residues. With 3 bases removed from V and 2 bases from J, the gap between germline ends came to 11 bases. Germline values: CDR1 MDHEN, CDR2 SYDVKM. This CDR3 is CASSFTGFAYEQYF. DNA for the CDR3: TGTGCCAGCAGTTTCACGGGGTTCGCCTACGAGCAGTACTTC.

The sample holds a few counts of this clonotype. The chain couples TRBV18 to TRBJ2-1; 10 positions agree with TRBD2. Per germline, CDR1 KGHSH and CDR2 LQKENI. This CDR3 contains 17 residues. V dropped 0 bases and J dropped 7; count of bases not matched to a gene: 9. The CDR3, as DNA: TGTGCCAGCTCACCACCATTATTACTAGCGGGGTGGAATGAGCAGTTCTTC. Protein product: CASSPPLLLAGWNEQFF.

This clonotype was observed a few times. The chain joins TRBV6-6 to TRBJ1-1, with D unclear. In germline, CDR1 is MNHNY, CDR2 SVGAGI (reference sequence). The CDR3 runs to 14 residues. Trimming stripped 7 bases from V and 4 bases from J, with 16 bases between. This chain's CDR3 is CASTLAGVRTEAFF. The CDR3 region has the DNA TGTGCCAGCACCCTGGCTGGGGTTCGCACTGAAGCTTTCTTT.

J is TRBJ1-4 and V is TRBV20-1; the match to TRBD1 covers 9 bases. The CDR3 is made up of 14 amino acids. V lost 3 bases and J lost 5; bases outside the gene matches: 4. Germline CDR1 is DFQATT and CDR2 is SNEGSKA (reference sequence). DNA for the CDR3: TGCAGTGCTAGGACAGGGGGGACGAATGAAAAACTGTTTTTT. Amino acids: CSARTGGTNEKLFF.

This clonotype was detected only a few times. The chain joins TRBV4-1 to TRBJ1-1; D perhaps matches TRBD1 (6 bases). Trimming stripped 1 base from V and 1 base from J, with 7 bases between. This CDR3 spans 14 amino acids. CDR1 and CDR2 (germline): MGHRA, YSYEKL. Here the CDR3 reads CASSQAQGNTEAFF. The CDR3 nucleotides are TGCGCCAGCAGCCAAGCACAGGGGAACACTGAAGCTTTCTTT.